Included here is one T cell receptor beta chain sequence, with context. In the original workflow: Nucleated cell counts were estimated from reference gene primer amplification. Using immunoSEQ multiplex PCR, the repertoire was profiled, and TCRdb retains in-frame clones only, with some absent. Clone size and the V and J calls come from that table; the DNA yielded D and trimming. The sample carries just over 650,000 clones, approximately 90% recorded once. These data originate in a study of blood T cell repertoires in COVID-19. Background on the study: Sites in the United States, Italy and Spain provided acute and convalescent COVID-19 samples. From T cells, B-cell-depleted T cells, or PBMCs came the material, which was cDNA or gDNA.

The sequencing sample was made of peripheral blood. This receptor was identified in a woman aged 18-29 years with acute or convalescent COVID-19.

In nucleotides, the CDR3 is TGCGCCAGCGGACTCCGGGACAGGGGCTACGAGCAGTACTTC. As protein: CASGLRDRGYEQYF. V and J are TRBV4-1 and TRBJ2-7; 10 positions match TRBD1. V lost 8 bases, J lost 3 bases, and 7 bases stayed unmatched. From germline, CDR1 is MGHRA and CDR2 YSYEKL. The CDR3 length is 14 residues.